The entry below describes one T cell receptor (beta chain). No antigen is known for it. This sample includes further DNA sequences coding for the same CDR3. Measured with immunoSEQ multiplex PCR; TCRdb has only the in-frame clones, and not every one. Of about 150,000 clones listed, roughly nine tenths are singletons. The source of the sample is a study of T cell responses to AZD1222 COVID-19 vaccine. Whole-study results and caveats: Spike-specific TCR breadth and depth rose after two AZD1222 doses. The donors showed a predominance of white British ancestry and of females, with possible underestimation of clonal diversity.

Trimming removed 0 bases from V and 1 base from J, with 3 bases in between. The CDR3 has 13 amino acids. Looked up from germline, CDR1 is ENHRY and CDR2 is SYGVKD. The sequence was obtained from an adult in good health. This chain uses TRBV10-3 with TRBJ1-1; D not resolved. The input for sequencing was peripheral blood, taken on day 0 of AZD1222 vaccination. The CDR3 coding sequence is TGTGCCATCAGTGAGTCTCAGAACACTGAAGCTTTCTTT. Protein: CAISESQNTEAFF.